The 10 T cell receptor beta chains below come from one sample, sequenced in a study of identifying expanded T cells in peripheral blood. Repertoires were generated with immunoSEQ multiplex PCR, while TCRdb's copy carries only in-frame clones and drops some. The sample records around 130,000 clones, about 86% being singletons. Specimen: blood. Every receptor here comes from a person aged 18 to 75 in good health.

J is TRBJ1-1 and V is TRBV5-1; possible D gene TRBD1, 5 bases. V shed 7 bases and J shed 5 bases, with 18 bases lying between them. CDR3 length: 14 amino acids. The germline V gene encodes CDR1 SGHRS and CDR2 YFSETQ. The CDR3 DNA is TGCGCCAGCCAGCCGGGCCCGGGGGGGACTGAAGCTTTCTTT. It codes for CASQPGPGGTEAFF. Full variable domain (rest looked up from reference TRBV5-1 and TRBJ1-1): KAGVTQTPRYLIKTRGQQVTLSCSPISGHRSVSWYQQTPGQGLQFLFEYFSETQRNKGNFPGRFSGRQFSNSRSEMNVSTLELGDSALYLCASQPGPGGTEAFFGQGTRLTVV.

The gene calls are TRBV19 and TRBJ2-2; a weak D match, TRBD2 (6 bases). CDR3 size: 14 residues. V lost 9 bases and J 3 bases, leaving 14 bases between the germline ends. The germline gives CDR1 LNHDA, CDR2 SQIVND (reference sequence). The CDR3 loop reads CASAPAGYTGELFF. Here the CDR3 DNA reads TGTGCCAGCGCCCCGGCGGGGTACACCGGGGAGCTGTTTTTT.

This clone was detected only once. The genes are TRBV7-9 and TRBJ1-2, with 8 bases identical to TRBD1. This CDR3 is built from 14 residues. Trimming at V came to 0 bases and at J to 7 bases, leaving 4 bases not matched to a gene. In germline, CDR1 is SEHNR, CDR2 FQNEAQ (reference sequence). The CDR3 DNA reads TGTGCCAGCAGCTTAGCCGACAGGGGACGTGGCTACACCTTC. It yields the protein CASSLADRGRGYTF.

The chain joins TRBV28 to TRBJ1-1, with D hard to call. V was clipped by 3 bases and J by 3 bases, with 14 bases between them. This CDR3 has 15 residues. CDR1 MDHEN and CDR2 SYDVKM come from the germline V gene. For the CDR3, the DNA is TGTGCCAGCAGTTTTCTTGGCGGGAAGGACACTGAAGCTTTCTTT. Translation gives CASSFLGGKDTEAFF.

The rearrangement joins TRBV28 to TRBJ2-1, with 11 bases fitting TRBD1. The CDR3 length is 13 residues. V lost 7 bases to trimming and J lost 8 bases; unmatched junction nucleotides: 4. CDR1 MDHEN and CDR2 SYDVKM come from the germline V gene. The CDR3 coding sequence is TGTGCCAGCAAGGGACAGGGGGAGGATGAGCAGTTCTTC. Its translation: CASKGQGEDEQFF.

The chain employs TRBV2 and TRBJ1-1; 8 bases are shared with TRBD1. Germline assignment: CDR1 SNHLY and CDR2 FYNNEI. The junction had 8 bases not matched to a gene; V was cut back by 4 bases and J by 1 base. The CDR3 has 16 amino acids. CDR3 sequence reads: CASSATPDRENTEAFF. The CDR3, as DNA: TGTGCCAGCAGTGCGACCCCGGACAGGGAGAACACTGAAGCTTTCTTT.

CDR3 bases: TGTGCCAGTAGTTCGCAATCGCCGGACACCGGGGAGCTGTTTTTT. Its protein is CASSSQSPDTGELFF. This sequence joins TRBV19 and TRBJ2-2, with D unresolved. Trimming took off 5 bases at V and 3 bases at J, with 13 bases between the two ends. The CDR3 runs 15 residues. CDR1 is LNHDA, CDR2 SQIVND, per germline (reference sequence).

The rearrangement uses TRBV10-1 and TRBJ1-1; TRBD1 might be the D (5 bases). From germline, CDR1 is WNHNN and CDR2 SYGVQD (reference sequence). Trimming cost V 7 bases and J 1 base, with 13 bases left between them. The CDR3 is 14 residues long. The CDR3, as DNA: TGCGCCAGCAAAACCGGGACCCAGAACACTGAAGCTTTCTTT. Its translation: CASKTGTQNTEAFF.

This clone is a singleton in its sample. The chain recombines TRBV5-5 with TRBJ2-7; D gene unclear. The V gene lost 6 bases and the J gene lost 0 bases, with 16 bases spanning the gap. This CDR3 has 15 amino acids. Germline V lookup: CDR1 SGHKS, CDR2 YYEKEE (reference sequence). The CDR3 DNA reads TGTGCCAGCACCCTAAGACCCCAGAGCTCCTACGAGCAGTACTTC. This codes for CASTLRPQSSYEQYF.

The V and J genes are TRBV29-1 and TRBJ1-5; weak D call: TRBD1 (5 bases). The germline V and J ends were trimmed by 4 bases and 1 base, with 8 bases remaining between them. The V gene's germline CDR1 is SQVTM and CDR2 ANQGSEA. The CDR3 contains 13 residues. CDR3 residues: CSVAGNSNQPQHF. CDR3 in DNA: TGCAGCGTTGCAGGGAACAGCAATCAGCCCCAGCATTTT.